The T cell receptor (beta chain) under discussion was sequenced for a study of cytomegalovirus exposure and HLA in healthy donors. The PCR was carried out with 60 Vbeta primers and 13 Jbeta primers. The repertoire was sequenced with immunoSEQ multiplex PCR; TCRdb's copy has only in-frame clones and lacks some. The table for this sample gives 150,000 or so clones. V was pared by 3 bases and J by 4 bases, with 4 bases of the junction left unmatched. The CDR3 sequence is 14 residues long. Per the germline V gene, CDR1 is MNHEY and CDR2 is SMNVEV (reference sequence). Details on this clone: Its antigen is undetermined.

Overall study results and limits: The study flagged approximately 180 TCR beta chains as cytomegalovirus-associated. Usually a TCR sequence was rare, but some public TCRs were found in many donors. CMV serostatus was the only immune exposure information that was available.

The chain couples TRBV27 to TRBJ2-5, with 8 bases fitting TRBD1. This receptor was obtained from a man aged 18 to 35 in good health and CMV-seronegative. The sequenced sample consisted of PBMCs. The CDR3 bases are TGTGCCAGCAGTTTCGACAGGGGAGGAGAGACCCAGTACTTC. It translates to CASSFDRGGETQYF.